This T cell receptor (beta chain) was obtained from a study of T cell changes during pregnancy in multiple sclerosis. Germline lookup yields CDR1 MNHEY and CDR2 SVGAGI. The CDR3 is 14 amino acids. V was trimmed by 7 bases and J by 6 bases, leaving 18 bases between them. The assay was immunoSEQ multiplex PCR, and TCRdb's table has in-frame clones only and misses some. There are more than 55,000 clones in the sample; roughly 88% occur only once, and approximately 6.6% lies in the top ten. This sequence joins TRBV6-5 and TRBJ1-1; D is perhaps TRBD1 (6 bases). The source was peripheral blood, collected in the third trimester of pregnancy. The receptor was isolated from a female donor in good health, enrolled as a control in a pregnancy study. CDR3 residues: CASTLGGNRAEAFF. The CDR3 DNA is TGTGCCAGCACGTTAGGGGGTAATAGGGCTGAAGCTTTCTTT.